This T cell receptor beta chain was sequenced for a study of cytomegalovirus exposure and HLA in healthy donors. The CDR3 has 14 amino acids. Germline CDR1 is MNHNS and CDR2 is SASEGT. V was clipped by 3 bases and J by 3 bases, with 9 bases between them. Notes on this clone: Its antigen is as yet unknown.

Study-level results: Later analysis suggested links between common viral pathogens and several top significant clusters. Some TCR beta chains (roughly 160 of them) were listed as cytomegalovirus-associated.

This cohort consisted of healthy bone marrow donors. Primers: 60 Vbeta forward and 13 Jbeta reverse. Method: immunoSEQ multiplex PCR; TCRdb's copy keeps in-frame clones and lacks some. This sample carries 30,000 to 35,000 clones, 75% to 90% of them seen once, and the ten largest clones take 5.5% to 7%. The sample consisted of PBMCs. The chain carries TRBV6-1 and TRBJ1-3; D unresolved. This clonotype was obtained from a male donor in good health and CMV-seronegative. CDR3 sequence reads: CASSEQANGNTIYF. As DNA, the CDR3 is TGTGCCAGCAGTGAGCAGGCGAATGGAAACACCATATATTTT.